This TCR beta chain appears in the sequencing data of a study of blood T cell repertoires in COVID-19. V dropped 2 bases and J dropped 6; count of bases not matched to a gene: 4. This CDR3 is built from 15 residues. Germline V CDR1 and CDR2: MNHEY, SMNVEV (reference sequence). This table comes from immunoSEQ multiplex PCR, and its TCRdb copy is limited to in-frame clones, with some not included. Here the sample spans 170,000 or so clones, around 83% being singletons. The rearrangement uses TRBV27 and TRBJ2-2; 9 positions match TRBD1. The sequence was collected from a woman between 70 and 85 years old with COVID-19, enrolled during active disease. Source material: peripheral blood. Here the CDR3 DNA reads TGTGCCAGCAGTTTAGACAGGGGGTATTCCGGGGAGCTGTTTTTT. Protein product: CASSLDRGYSGELFF.